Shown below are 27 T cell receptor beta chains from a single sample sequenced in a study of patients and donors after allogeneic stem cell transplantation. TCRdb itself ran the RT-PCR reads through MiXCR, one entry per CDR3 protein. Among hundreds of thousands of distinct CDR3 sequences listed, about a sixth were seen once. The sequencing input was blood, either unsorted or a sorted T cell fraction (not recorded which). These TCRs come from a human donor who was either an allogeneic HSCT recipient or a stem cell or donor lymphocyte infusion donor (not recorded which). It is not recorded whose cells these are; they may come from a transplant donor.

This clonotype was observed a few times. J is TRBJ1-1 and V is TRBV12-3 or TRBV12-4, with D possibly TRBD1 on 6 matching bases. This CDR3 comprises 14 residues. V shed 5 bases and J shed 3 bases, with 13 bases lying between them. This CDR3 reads CASSTGFLDTEAFF. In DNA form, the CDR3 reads TGTGCCAGCAGTACAGGGTTTTTGGACACTGAAGCTTTCTTT.

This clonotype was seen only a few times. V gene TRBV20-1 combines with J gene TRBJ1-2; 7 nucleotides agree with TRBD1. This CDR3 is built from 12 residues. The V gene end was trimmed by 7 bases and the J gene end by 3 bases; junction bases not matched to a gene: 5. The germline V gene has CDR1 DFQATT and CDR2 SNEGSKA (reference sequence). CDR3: CSDPGGYYGYTF. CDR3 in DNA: TGCAGTGATCCAGGGGGGTACTATGGCTACACCTTC.

The CDR3 nucleotides are TGTGCCACCAGCAGTCTACGGGCCCAAGAGACCCAGTACTTC. Residues: CATSSLRAQETQYF. The chain uses TRBV15 and TRBJ2-5; D remains ambiguous. Between the trimmed V and J ends, which lost 3 bases and 1 base, there was a span of 9 bases. This CDR3 comprises 14 residues. Germline assignment: CDR1 LNHNV and CDR2 YYDKDF (reference sequence).

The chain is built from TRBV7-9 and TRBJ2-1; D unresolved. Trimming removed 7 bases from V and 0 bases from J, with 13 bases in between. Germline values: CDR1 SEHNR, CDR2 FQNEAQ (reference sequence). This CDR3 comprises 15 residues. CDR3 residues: CASTEMASSYNEQFF. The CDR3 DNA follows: TGTGCCAGCACCGAGATGGCGAGCTCCTACAATGAGCAGTTCTTC.

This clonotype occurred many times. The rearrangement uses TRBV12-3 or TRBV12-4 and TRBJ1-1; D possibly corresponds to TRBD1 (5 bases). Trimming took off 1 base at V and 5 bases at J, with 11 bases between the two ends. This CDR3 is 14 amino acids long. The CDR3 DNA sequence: TGTGCCAGCAGTTTAGGGGGGGTGGGGACTGAAGCTTTCTTT. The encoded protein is CASSLGGVGTEAFF.

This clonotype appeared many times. The CDR3 region is CSVERDRGSHHYTF. The CDR3 region has the DNA TGCAGCGTTGAAAGGGACAGGGGGTCGCACCACTACACCTTC. The chain recombines TRBV29-1 with TRBJ1-2, with 11 bases identical to TRBD1. Germline V gene sequence: CDR1 SQVTM, CDR2 ANQGSEA. Trimming at V came to 2 bases and at J to 10 bases, leaving 9 bases not matched to a gene. The length of the CDR3 is 14 residues.

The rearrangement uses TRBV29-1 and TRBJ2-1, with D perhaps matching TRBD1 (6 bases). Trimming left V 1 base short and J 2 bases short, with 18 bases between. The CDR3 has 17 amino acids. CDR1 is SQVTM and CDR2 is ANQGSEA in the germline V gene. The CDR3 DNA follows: TGCAGCGTTGAAGGTCTAGGCAGGGGAGTAACCTACAATGAGCAGTTCTTC. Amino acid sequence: CSVEGLGRGVTYNEQFF.

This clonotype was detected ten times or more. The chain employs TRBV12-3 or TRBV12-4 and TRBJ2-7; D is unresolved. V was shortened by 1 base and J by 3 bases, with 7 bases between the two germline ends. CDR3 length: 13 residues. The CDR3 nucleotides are TGTGCCAGCAGTTTAGGGCGGTACTACGAGCAGTACTTC. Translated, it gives CASSLGRYYEQYF.

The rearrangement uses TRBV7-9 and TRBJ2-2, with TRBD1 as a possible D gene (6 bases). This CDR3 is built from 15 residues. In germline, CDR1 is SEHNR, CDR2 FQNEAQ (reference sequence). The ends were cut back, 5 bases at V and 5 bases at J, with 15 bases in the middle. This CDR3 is CASSPRGFSTGELFF. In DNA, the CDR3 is TGTGCCAGCAGCCCCAGGGGTTTCTCTACCGGGGAGCTGTTTTTT.

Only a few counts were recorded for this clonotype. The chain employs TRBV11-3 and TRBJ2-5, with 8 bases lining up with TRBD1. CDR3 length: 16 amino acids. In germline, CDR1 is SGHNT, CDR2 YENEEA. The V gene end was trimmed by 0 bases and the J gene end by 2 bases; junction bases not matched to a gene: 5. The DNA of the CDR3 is TGTGCCAGCAGCTTAGAGGGCAGGGGGCCTCAAGAGACCCAGTACTTC. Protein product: CASSLEGRGPQETQYF.

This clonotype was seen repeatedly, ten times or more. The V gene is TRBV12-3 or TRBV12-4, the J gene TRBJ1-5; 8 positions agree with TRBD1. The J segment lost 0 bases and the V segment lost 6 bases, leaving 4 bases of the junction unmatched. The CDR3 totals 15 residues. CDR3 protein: CASSTGTGSNQPQHF. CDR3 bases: TGTGCCAGCAGCACCGGGACAGGTAGCAATCAGCCCCAGCATTTT.

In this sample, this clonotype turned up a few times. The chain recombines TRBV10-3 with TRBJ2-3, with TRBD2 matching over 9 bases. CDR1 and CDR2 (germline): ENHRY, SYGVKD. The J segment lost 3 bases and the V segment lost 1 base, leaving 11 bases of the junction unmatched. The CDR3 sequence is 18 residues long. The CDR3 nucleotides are TGTGCCATCAGTGAGTGGGCAGGTTCGAGCGGGAGGACAGATACGCAGTATTTT. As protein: CAISEWAGSSGRTDTQYF.

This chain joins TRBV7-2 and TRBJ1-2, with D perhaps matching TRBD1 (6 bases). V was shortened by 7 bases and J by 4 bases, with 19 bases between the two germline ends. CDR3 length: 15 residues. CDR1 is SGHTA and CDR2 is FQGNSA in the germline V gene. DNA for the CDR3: TGTGCCAGCACCCCAGGACAGCGCAATCCCTATGGCTACACCTTC. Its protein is CASTPGQRNPYGYTF.

CDR3 in amino acids: CSVYEQTTNEKLFF. Written as DNA, the CDR3 is TGCAGCGTCTACGAACAGACAACTAATGAAAAACTGTTTTTT. This rearrangement joins TRBV29-1 to TRBJ1-4; D not certain. Trimming left V 6 bases short and J 0 bases short, with 11 bases between. The CDR3 length is 14 residues. Germline V lookup: CDR1 SQVTM, CDR2 ANQGSEA.

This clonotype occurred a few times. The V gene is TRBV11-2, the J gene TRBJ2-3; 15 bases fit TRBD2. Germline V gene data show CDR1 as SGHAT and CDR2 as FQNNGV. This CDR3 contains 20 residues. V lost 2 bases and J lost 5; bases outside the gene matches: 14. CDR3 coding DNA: TGTGCCAGCAGCTTAAGGTTCCCGGGACTAGCGGGGGGCCGGGGAGATACGCAGTATTTT. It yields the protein CASSLRFPGLAGGRGDTQYF. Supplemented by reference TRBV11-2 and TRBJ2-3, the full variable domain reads EAGVAQSPRYKIIEKRQSVAFWCNPISGHATLYWYQQILGQGPKLLIQFQNNGVVDDSQLPKDRFSAERLKGVDSTLKIQPAKLEDSAVYLCASSLRFPGLAGGRGDTQYFGPGTRLTVL.

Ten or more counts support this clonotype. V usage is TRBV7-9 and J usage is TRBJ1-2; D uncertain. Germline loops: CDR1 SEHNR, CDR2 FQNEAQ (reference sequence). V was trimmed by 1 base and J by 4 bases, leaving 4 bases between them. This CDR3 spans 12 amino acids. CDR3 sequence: CASSLVGYGYTF. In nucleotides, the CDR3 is TGTGCCAGCAGCTTAGTGGGCTATGGCTACACCTTC.

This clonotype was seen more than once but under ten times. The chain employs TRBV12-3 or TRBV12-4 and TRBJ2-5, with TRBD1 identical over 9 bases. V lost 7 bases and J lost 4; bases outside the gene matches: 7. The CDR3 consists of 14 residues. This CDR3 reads CASTPDRGGETQYF. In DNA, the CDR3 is TGTGCCAGCACCCCGGACAGGGGTGGAGAGACCCAGTACTTC.

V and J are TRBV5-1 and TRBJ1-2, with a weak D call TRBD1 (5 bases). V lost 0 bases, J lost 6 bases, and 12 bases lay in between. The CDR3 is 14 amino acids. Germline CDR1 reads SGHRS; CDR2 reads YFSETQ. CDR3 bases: TGCGCCAGCAGCTTGGTAGGCAGGGATAATGGCTACACCTTC. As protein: CASSLVGRDNGYTF.

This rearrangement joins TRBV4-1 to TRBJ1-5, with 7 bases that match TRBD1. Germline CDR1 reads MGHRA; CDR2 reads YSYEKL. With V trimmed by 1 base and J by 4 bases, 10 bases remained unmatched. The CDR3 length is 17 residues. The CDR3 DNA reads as TGCGCCAGCAGCCAAGTCGGTACAGGGGCTAGAAATCAGCCCCAGCATTTT. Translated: CASSQVGTGARNQPQHF.

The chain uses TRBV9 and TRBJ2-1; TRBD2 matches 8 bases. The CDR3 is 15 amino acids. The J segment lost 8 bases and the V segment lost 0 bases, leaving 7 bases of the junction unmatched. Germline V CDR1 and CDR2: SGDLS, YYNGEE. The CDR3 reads CASSVGTSNRHEQFF. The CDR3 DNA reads TGTGCCAGCAGCGTAGGGACTAGCAACCGCCATGAGCAGTTCTTC.

CDR3 nucleotide sequence: TGTGCCACCAGTGAGACGGTTTACAATGAGCAGTTCTTC. Protein sequence: CATSETVYNEQFF. The rearrangement links TRBV24-1 to TRBJ2-1, with D hard to call. The CDR3 contains 13 residues. Germline CDR1 and CDR2: KGHDR and SFDVKD. Trimming left V 4 bases short and J 4 bases short, with 7 bases between.

Written as DNA, the CDR3 is TGCGCCAGCAGCTTGGCCCCGACTAGCGGCAAAAACATTCAGTACTTC. Translated, it gives CASSLAPTSGKNIQYF. The rearrangement links TRBV5-1 to TRBJ2-4; TRBD2 agrees at 9 bases. In germline, CDR1 is SGHRS, CDR2 YFSETQ. After removal of 0 bases from V and 3 bases from J, the junction contained 4 bases not matched to a gene. This CDR3 region has 16 residues.

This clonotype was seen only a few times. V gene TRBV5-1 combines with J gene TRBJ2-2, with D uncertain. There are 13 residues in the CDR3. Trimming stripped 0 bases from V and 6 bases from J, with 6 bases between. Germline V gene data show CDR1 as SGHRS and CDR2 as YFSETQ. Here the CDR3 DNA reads TGCGCCAGCAGCTTGGTTTCACCCGGGGAGCTGTTTTTT. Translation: CASSLVSPGELFF.

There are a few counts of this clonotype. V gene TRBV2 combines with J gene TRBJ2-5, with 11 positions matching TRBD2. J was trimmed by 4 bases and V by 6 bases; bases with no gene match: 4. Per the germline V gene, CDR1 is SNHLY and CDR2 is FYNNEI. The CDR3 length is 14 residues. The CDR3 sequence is CASRRLAGTETQYF. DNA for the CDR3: TGTGCCAGCAGACGACTAGCGGGGACAGAGACCCAGTACTTC.

Here the CDR3 reads CATSDVGLMGETQYF. CDR3 DNA sequence: TGTGCCACCAGTGATGTCGGGTTAATGGGGGAGACCCAGTACTTC. The rearrangement joins TRBV24-1 to TRBJ2-5; D remains unclear. The CDR3 contains 15 residues. Looked up from germline, CDR1 is KGHDR and CDR2 is SFDVKD. The V end was cut by 3 bases, the J end by 5 bases, with 15 bases between.

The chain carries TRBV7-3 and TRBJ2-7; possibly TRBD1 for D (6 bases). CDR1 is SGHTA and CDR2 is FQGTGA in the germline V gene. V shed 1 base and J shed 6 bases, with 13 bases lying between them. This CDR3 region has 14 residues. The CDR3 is CASSLMGHDPEQYF. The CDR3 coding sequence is TGTGCCAGCAGCTTAATGGGACACGACCCCGAGCAGTACTTC. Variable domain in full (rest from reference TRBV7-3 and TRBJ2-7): GAGVSQTPSNKVTEKGKYVELRCDPISGHTALYWYRQSLGQGPEFLIYFQGTGAADDSGLPNDRFFAVRPEGSVSTLKIQRTERGDSAVYLCASSLMGHDPEQYFGPGTRLTVT.

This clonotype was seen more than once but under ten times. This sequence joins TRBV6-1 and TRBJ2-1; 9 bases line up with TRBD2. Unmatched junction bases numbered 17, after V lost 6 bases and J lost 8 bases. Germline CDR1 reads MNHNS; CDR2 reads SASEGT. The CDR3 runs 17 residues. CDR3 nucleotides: TGTGCCAGCAGCTCTACACATGGCGGGGGGGCCATGTATGAGCAGTTCTTC. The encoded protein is CASSSTHGGGAMYEQFF.